Following are 28 T cell receptor beta chains from one sample sequenced in a study of shared clonotypes between healthy human individuals. Generated by immunoSEQ multiplex PCR, the TCRdb table keeps only in-frame clones and is missing some. The data hold millions of clones, with around 96% observed a single time. Naive CD8 cells comprised CD45RO-negative, CCR7-positively selected cells, excluding terminally differentiated effector memory CD45RA+ cells. What was sequenced was naive CD8+ T cells sorted from blood. The receptors stem from a man between 18 and 29 years old in good health.

V usage is TRBV7-6 and J usage is TRBJ1-2, with a weak D call TRBD1 (5 bases). The germline CDR1 and CDR2 sequences are SGHVS and FNYEAQ. V lost 0 bases, J lost 4 bases, and 9 bases lay in between. The CDR3 length is 14 residues. CDR3 nucleotides: TGTGCCAGCAGCTTAGCGGGGGAGGGCTATGGCTACACCTTC. The encoded protein is CASSLAGEGYGYTF.

This clone was detected only once. This chain connects TRBV4-3 to TRBJ2-7; either TRBD1 or TRBD2 may fit D (6 bases each). V lost 2 bases, J lost 5 bases, and 13 bases lay in between. The germline CDR1 and CDR2 sequences are LGHNA and YSLEER. CDR3 size: 14 residues. This chain's CDR3 is CASSQQGGLDEQYF. DNA for the CDR3: TGCGCCAGCAGCCAACAAGGGGGACTGGACGAGCAGTACTTC.

The rearrangement joins TRBV27 to TRBJ1-4; 9 bases line up with TRBD1. The germline gives CDR1 MNHEY, CDR2 SMNVEV (reference sequence). This CDR3 region has 13 residues. With 7 bases clipped from V and 8 bases from J, the junction kept 5 bases outside the gene matches. This CDR3 is CASKRTGVEKLFF. The DNA of the CDR3 is TGTGCCAGCAAAAGGACAGGGGTGGAAAAACTGTTTTTT.

This sequence joins TRBV11-2 and TRBJ2-3; D not certain. V was trimmed by 5 bases and J by 3 bases, leaving 12 bases between them. CDR1 and CDR2 (germline): SGHAT, FQNNGV. This CDR3 is 14 amino acids long. The CDR3 DNA follows: TGTGCCAGCAGCGAGTATGTGGGGACAGATACGCAGTATTTT. Translating gives CASSEYVGTDTQYF.

V and J are TRBV13 and TRBJ2-1; unclear D gene. Between the trimmed V and J ends, which lost 10 bases and 4 bases, there was a span of 14 bases. CDR3 size: 13 residues. The germline gives CDR1 PRHDT, CDR2 FYEKMQ (reference sequence). CDR3 bases: TGTGCCACCAGTGTCCGTGGGTACAATGAGCAGTTCTTC. Translating it yields CATSVRGYNEQFF.

The V gene is TRBV2, the J gene TRBJ2-7; no firm D call. V was trimmed by 2 bases and J by 0 bases, leaving 14 bases between them. Germline CDR1 reads SNHLY; CDR2 reads FYNNEI. There are 16 residues in the CDR3. The CDR3 nucleotides are TGTGCCAGCAGTGAACCCGGACGCCGGAGCTCCTACGAGCAGTACTTC. Translated, it gives CASSEPGRRSSYEQYF.

The genes are TRBV7-8 and TRBJ2-7; a possible D gene is TRBD2 (6 bases). V was clipped by 1 base and J by 4 bases, with 8 bases between them. The CDR3 has 13 amino acids. The V gene's germline CDR1 is SGHVS and CDR2 FQNEAQ. Here the CDR3 reads CASSLVREYEQYF. DNA of the CDR3: TGTGCCAGCAGCTTAGTGCGGGAATACGAGCAGTACTTC.

There are a few counts of this clone. This chain connects TRBV10-1 to TRBJ1-6; D gene ambiguous. In germline, CDR1 is WNHNN, CDR2 SYGVQD (reference sequence). The CDR3 totals 14 residues. Trimming removed 3 bases from V and 3 bases from J, with 6 bases in between. This CDR3 is CASSEKGYNSPLHF. Here the CDR3 DNA reads TGCGCCAGCAGTGAAAAGGGCTATAATTCACCCCTCCACTTT.

The rearrangement uses TRBV28 and TRBJ1-5; a weak D match, TRBD1 (5 bases). Germline assignment: CDR1 MDHEN and CDR2 SYDVKM. Trimming cost V 5 bases and J 3 bases, with 11 bases left between them. This CDR3 comprises 14 residues. CDR3 nucleotide sequence: TGTGCCAGCAGTCCCCGACAGATCAATCAGCCCCAGCATTTT. Its translation is CASSPRQINQPQHF.

Turning to this clone: One end of the junction varies from germline; a read error may be responsible. V usage is TRBV5-4 and J usage is TRBJ1-2; 7 bases match TRBD1. CDR3 length: 12 residues. The V gene's germline CDR1 is SGHNT and CDR2 YYREEE (reference sequence). The CDR3 coding sequence is TGTGCCAGCAGCTTGGGAGCCGGACAGGACTACTTC. Translating gives CASSLGAGQDYF.

This clone appeared a single time. The chain carries TRBV7-9 and TRBJ2-7; TRBD2 agrees at 13 bases. V was clipped by 8 bases and J by 0 bases; unmatched bases: 10. This CDR3 has 17 amino acids. Germline CDR1 reads SEHNR; CDR2 reads FQNEAQ (reference sequence). CDR3 sequence (DNA): TGTGCCAGCGGTCGAGGGACTAGCGGGGAAAGCTCCTACGAGCAGTACTTC. This gives the protein CASGRGTSGESSYEQYF. The full variable domain, completed using reference TRBV7-9 and TRBJ2-7, is DTGVSQNPRHKITKRGQNVTFRCDPISEHNRLYWYRQTLGQGPEFLTYFQNEAQLEKSRLLSDRFSAERPKGSFSTLEIQRTEQGDSAMYLCASGRGTSGESSYEQYFGPGTRLTVT.

The gene calls are TRBV9 and TRBJ2-5; possible D gene TRBD1, 6 bases. Germline CDR1 and CDR2: SGDLS and YYNGEE. V lost 3 bases to trimming and J lost 5 bases, with 17 bases between them. This CDR3 has 15 amino acids. CDR3 residues: CASSEGVASEETQYF. CDR3 in DNA: TGTGCCAGCAGCGAGGGGGTAGCTTCAGAGGAGACCCAGTACTTC.

The chain uses TRBV5-1 and TRBJ2-1; TRBD2 is a possible D gene (5 bases). CDR3 length: 16 residues. The V end lost 0 bases, the J end lost 10 bases, and 20 bases lay between the germline ends. Germline assignment: CDR1 SGHRS and CDR2 YFSETQ. The CDR3 region is CASSLGRFQISDEQFF. CDR3 coding DNA: TGCGCCAGCAGCTTGGGGCGGTTCCAGATTAGCGACGAGCAGTTCTTC.

This rearrangement joins TRBV27 to TRBJ1-5; perhaps TRBD1 as D (5 bases). CDR3 size: 16 residues. Between the trimmed V and J ends, which lost 0 bases and 3 bases, there was a span of 12 bases. Germline V gene lookup returns CDR1 MNHEY and CDR2 SMNVEV (reference sequence). In DNA, the CDR3 is TGTGCCAGCAGTTTATCTTTGGGGGAAGTCAATCAGCCCCAGCATTTT. Its protein product is CASSLSLGEVNQPQHF.

The V call is TRBV14, the J call TRBJ1-2; D ambiguous. Trimming took off 0 bases at V and 0 bases at J, with 17 bases between the two ends. The germline gives CDR1 SGHDN, CDR2 FVKESK. CDR3 length equals 18 residues. CDR3 loop: CASSQEGIGFSANYGYTF. The CDR3 coding sequence is TGTGCCAGCAGCCAAGAAGGAATCGGGTTTTCAGCTAACTATGGCTACACCTTC. The entire variable domain, with the rest obtained from reference TRBV14 and TRBJ1-2, is as follows: EAGVTQFPSHSVIEKGQTVTLRCDPISGHDNLYWYRRVMGKEIKFLLHFVKESKQDESGMPNNRFLAERTGGTYSTLKVQPAELEDSGVYFCASSQEGIGFSANYGYTFGSGTRLTVV.

The chain employs TRBV29-1 and TRBJ1-2; D not certain. CDR1 and CDR2 (germline): SQVTM, ANQGSEA. V was shortened by 5 bases and J by 4 bases, with 8 bases between the two germline ends. The CDR3 has 11 amino acids. The CDR3 here is CSVSYSYGYTF. The CDR3 DNA is TGCAGCGTTAGCTACTCCTATGGCTACACCTTC. The entire variable domain, with the rest obtained from reference TRBV29-1 and TRBJ1-2, is as follows: SAVISQKPSRDICQRGTSLTIQCQVDSQVTMMFWYRQQPGQSLTLIATANQGSEATYESGFVIDKFPISRPNLTFSTLTVSNMSPEDSSIYLCSVSYSYGYTFGSGTRLTVV.

CDR3 protein: CASSSAALTDPYEQYF. The CDR3 DNA reads TGTGCCAGCAGCTCGGCGGCCTTGACAGACCCATACGAGCAGTACTTC. The chain is built from TRBV5-4 and TRBJ2-7; possible D gene TRBD1, 5 bases. CDR1 and CDR2 (germline): SGHNT, YYREEE (reference sequence). The CDR3 runs 16 residues. The V and J ends lost 3 bases and 4 bases respectively, with 20 bases between them.

The chain combines TRBV30 with TRBJ1-4; D is perhaps TRBD1 (5 bases). CDR3 size: 14 residues. The V gene's germline CDR1 is GTSNPN and CDR2 SVGIG (reference sequence). V lost 5 bases, J lost 5 bases, and 15 bases lay in between. In nucleotides, the CDR3 is TGTGCCTGGGGGCCGGGACCGCGAAATGAAAAACTGTTTTTT. Translating gives CAWGPGPRNEKLFF.

This clone was counted a single time. The same CDR3 arises from other DNA sequences in this sample as well. V gene TRBV6-1 combines with J gene TRBJ2-7, with no clear D. The CDR3 contains 11 residues. CDR1 is MNHNS and CDR2 is SASEGT in the germline V gene. V was trimmed by 6 bases and J by 3 bases, leaving 6 bases between them. The CDR3 DNA follows: TGTGCCAGCAGCCCCAGCTACGAGCAGTACTTC. It is translated as CASSPSYEQYF.

This chain joins TRBV6-5 and TRBJ1-6, with D maybe TRBD1 (5 bases). Germline loops: CDR1 MNHEY, CDR2 SVGAGI. Trimming pared 7 bases from V and 7 bases from J, leaving 17 bases between. This CDR3 spans 15 amino acids. The CDR3 is CASTKGSVWNSPLHF. The CDR3 nucleotides read TGTGCCAGCACCAAGGGGAGCGTCTGGAATTCACCCCTCCACTTT.

J is TRBJ2-5 and V is TRBV19, with TRBD2 matching over 10 bases. The CDR3 is 14 residues long. With V trimmed by 10 bases and J by 5 bases, 10 bases remained unmatched. From germline, CDR1 is LNHDA and CDR2 SQIVND (reference sequence). The CDR3 region has the DNA TGTGCCACCAGCGGGGGGGCGGCCCGGGAGACCCAGTACTTC. Its translation is CATSGGAARETQYF.

The rearrangement links TRBV14 to TRBJ1-1; 7 bases are a match to TRBD1. V was clipped by 6 bases and J by 10 bases; unmatched bases: 11. CDR3 length equals 13 residues. From germline, CDR1 is SGHDN and CDR2 FVKESK. CDR3 region: CASSPGQPLIAFF. The DNA of the CDR3 is TGTGCCAGCAGTCCGGGACAGCCCTTGATAGCTTTCTTT.

The chain recombines TRBV27 with TRBJ1-4, with unresolved D. Germline V lookup: CDR1 MNHEY, CDR2 SMNVEV (reference sequence). The CDR3 loop spans 14 amino acids. Trimming took 3 bases from V and 8 from J, leaving 13 bases between them. The CDR3 is CASSFLGLGEKLFF. The CDR3 bases are TGTGCCAGCAGTTTCCTCGGGCTCGGCGAAAAACTGTTTTTT.

The V and J genes are TRBV6-5 and TRBJ2-7; 11 bases map to TRBD2. V dropped 5 bases and J dropped 3; count of bases not matched to a gene: 3. Germline CDR1 and CDR2: MNHEY and SVGAGI. The CDR3 runs 14 residues. The chain's CDR3 is CASSHLAGGYEQYF. The CDR3 coding sequence is TGTGCCAGCAGTCATCTAGCGGGGGGCTACGAGCAGTACTTC.

The chain has TRBV5-6 and TRBJ1-1; the D is unclear. Germline lookup yields CDR1 SGHDT and CDR2 YYEEEE. V lost 0 bases, J lost 8 bases, and 8 bases lay in between. The CDR3 runs 12 residues. CDR3 amino acids: CASSLGLREAFF. The CDR3 DNA reads as TGTGCCAGCAGCTTGGGGCTCAGGGAAGCTTTCTTT.

This chain links TRBV19 with TRBJ1-5, with 7 bases matching TRBD1. CDR3 length equals 17 residues. The germline V gene has CDR1 LNHDA and CDR2 SQIVND (reference sequence). The trim removed 4 bases at V and 0 bases at J, leaving 9 bases unmatched. This CDR3 is CASSSRGGIYSNQPQHF. In DNA form, the CDR3 reads TGTGCCAGTAGTAGCAGGGGGGGAATTTATAGCAATCAGCCCCAGCATTTT.

The chain recombines TRBV5-1 with TRBJ1-1; D call uncertain. The germline V and J ends were trimmed by 0 bases and 0 bases, with 12 bases remaining between them. This CDR3 is 16 amino acids long. The V gene's germline CDR1 is SGHRS and CDR2 YFSETQ. In DNA form, the CDR3 reads TGCGCCAGCAGCTTGGCCTTGGGAGTCTTGAACACTGAAGCTTTCTTT. This encodes CASSLALGVLNTEAFF.

The chain has TRBV12-5 and TRBJ1-2; D is undetermined. Germline CDR1 reads LGHNT; CDR2 reads FRNRAP. V lost 0 bases and J 1 base, leaving 6 bases between the germline ends. The CDR3 has 14 residues. CDR3 nucleotides: TGTGCTAGTGGTTTGGTCACAGATAACTATGGCTACACCTTC. Translation gives CASGLVTDNYGYTF.